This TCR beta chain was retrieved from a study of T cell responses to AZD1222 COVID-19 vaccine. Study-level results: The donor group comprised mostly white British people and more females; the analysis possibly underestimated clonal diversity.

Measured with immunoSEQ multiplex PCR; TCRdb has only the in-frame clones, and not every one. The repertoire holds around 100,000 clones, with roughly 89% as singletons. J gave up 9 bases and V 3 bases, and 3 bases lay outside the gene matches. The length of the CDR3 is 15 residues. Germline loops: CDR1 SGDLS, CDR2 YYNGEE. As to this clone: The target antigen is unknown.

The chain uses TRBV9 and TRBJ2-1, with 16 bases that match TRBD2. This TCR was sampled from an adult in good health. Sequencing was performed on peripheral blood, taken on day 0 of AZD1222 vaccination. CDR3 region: CASSEGTSGGAEQFF. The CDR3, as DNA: TGTGCCAGCAGCGAGGGGACTAGCGGGGGGGCTGAGCAGTTCTTC. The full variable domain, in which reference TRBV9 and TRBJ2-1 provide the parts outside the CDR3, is DSGVTQTPKHLITATGQRVTLRCSPRSGDLSVYWYQQSLDQGLQFLIQYYNGEERAKGNILERFSAQQFPDLHSELNLSSLELGDSALYFCASSEGTSGGAEQFFGPGTRLTVL.